The T cell receptor (beta chain) described here comes from a study of cytomegalovirus exposure and HLA in healthy donors. The ends lost 5 bases at V and 4 bases at J; junction bases unmatched: 4. The CDR3 has 14 amino acids. The germline gives CDR1 MNHEY, CDR2 SMNVEV (reference sequence). Regarding the study as a whole: The listing of 160 or so TCR beta chains classed them as cytomegalovirus-associated.

As to this clone: Antigen: not known.

Here immunoSEQ multiplex PCR was the method, and the copy in TCRdb shows in-frame clones only, minus some. The sample carries hundreds of thousands of clones, approximately 83% recorded once. The sample consisted of PBMCs. The receptor was isolated from a woman aged 25 to 45 in good health and CMV-seropositive. V is TRBV27 and J is TRBJ1-5, with TRBD1 matching 8 bases. The CDR3 bases are TGTGCCAGCAGTCCCGACAGGGGTAATCAGCCCCAGCATTTT. This codes for CASSPDRGNQPQHF.